The TCR beta chain described here comes from a study of T cells in Graves' hyperthyroidism and ophthalmopathy. Over 18 months, lack of ophthalmopathy progression marked Graves' hyperthyroidism as stable. Uncontrolled infection, other autoimmune disease, pregnancy or lactation excluded patients. Clinicians diagnosed patients from clinical symptoms, serum thyroxine and TRAb, thyroid ultrasound and orbital computed tomography. Amplified regions were TCR beta CDR3 sequences from RNA transcripts. In the first-round RT-PCR of the TCR CDR3, the HTBI primer set was used. TCRdb analysed the multiplex PCR reads with MiXCR anew, one entry per CDR3 protein. The data hold about 300,000 distinct CDR3 sequences, with roughly 15% observed a single time. This clonotype has at least ten counts. The CDR3 spans 16 residues. V was shortened by 6 bases and J by 10 bases, with 22 bases between the two germline ends.

This chain uses TRBV12-3 or TRBV12-4 with TRBJ1-6; a weak D match, TRBD1 (6 bases). Sequences were obtained from blood. This receptor was identified in a man younger than 45 with Graves' hyperthyroidism. The CDR3 DNA reads as TGTGCCAGCAGCCCCCAGGACAGAACCTTCTTCTCACCCCTCCACTTT. This encodes CASSPQDRTFFSPLHF.